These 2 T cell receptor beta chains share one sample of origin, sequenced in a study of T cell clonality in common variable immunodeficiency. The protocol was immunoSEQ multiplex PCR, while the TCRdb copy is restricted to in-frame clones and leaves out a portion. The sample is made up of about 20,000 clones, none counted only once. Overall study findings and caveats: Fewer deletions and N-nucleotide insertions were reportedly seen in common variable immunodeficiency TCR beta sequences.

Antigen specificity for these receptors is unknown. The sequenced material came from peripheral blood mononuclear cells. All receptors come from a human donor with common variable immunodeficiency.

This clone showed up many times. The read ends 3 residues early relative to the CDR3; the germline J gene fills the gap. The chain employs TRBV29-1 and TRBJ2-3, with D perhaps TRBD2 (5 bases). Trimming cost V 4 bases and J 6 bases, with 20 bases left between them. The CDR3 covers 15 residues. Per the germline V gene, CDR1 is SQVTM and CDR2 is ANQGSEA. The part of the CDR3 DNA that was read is TGCAGCGTTGGCCCTCCTCGGGGATGGAGGGATACG. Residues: CSVGPPRGWRDT. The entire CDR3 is CSVGPPRGWRDTQYF.

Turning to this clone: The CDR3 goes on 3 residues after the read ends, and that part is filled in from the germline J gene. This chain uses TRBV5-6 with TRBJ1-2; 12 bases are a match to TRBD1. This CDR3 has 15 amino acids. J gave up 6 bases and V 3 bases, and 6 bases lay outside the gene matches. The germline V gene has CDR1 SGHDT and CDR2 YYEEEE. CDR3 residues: CASSWGDRGLNGYTF. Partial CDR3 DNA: TGTGCCAGCAGCTGGGGGGACAGGGGGCTAAATGGC.